This section outlines one TCR beta chain sequence together with its context. The antigen remains unidentified. This record comes from a study of cytomegalovirus exposure and HLA in healthy donors. The CDR3 totals 14 residues. Trimming took 4 bases from V and 0 from J, leaving 10 bases between them. CDR1 is SGHRS and CDR2 is YFSETQ in the germline V gene. While unrecorded immune exposures were likely, the donors were nominally healthy when sampled. The records do not include a CMV serostatus for this donor. PCR used 60 Vbeta primers and 13 Jbeta primers. The data were produced by immunoSEQ multiplex PCR, yet TCRdb's version contains in-frame clones alone and is incomplete. Among some 57,000 clones listed, roughly 50% were seen once. The study, taken as a whole, reports: It was assumed in the presence/absence analyses that sequencing depth was roughly uniform across donors.

The chain combines TRBV5-1 with TRBJ1-1; D unresolved. The receptor was derived from a human donor in good health. Sequencing was performed on PBMCs. CDR3 sequence reads: CASSEEFMNTEAFF. CDR3 nucleotide sequence: TGCGCCAGCAGCGAGGAATTCATGAACACTGAAGCTTTCTTT.